A single sample is the source of the 6 T cell receptor beta chains below, sequenced in a study of early stage breast cancer tumors. This table comes from immunoSEQ multiplex PCR, and its TCRdb copy is limited to in-frame clones, with some not included. There are 65,000 to 75,000 clones in the sample; 75% to 90% occur only once, and 4.7% lies in the top ten. The sample taken for sequencing was blood. These receptors came from a person aged 35-55 years with breast cancer.

This clone showed up just once. This chain uses TRBV28 with TRBJ2-6, with 7 positions matching TRBD2. CDR3 length: 15 residues. The V gene end was trimmed by 10 bases and the J gene end by 2 bases; junction bases not matched to a gene: 8. CDR1 MDHEN and CDR2 SYDVKM come from the germline V gene. The CDR3 region has the DNA TGTGCCACGGGCGGGGGAAGGGCTGGGGCCAACGTCCTGACTTTC. It yields the protein CATGGGRAGANVLTF.

The chain has TRBV19 and TRBJ2-3; 7 bases are shared with TRBD1. The germline gives CDR1 LNHDA, CDR2 SQIVND (reference sequence). With 4 bases clipped from V and 2 bases from J, the junction kept 6 bases outside the gene matches. This CDR3 has 15 residues. The CDR3 protein is CASSSRTGATDTQYF. CDR3 bases: TGTGCCAGTAGTAGTCGGACAGGAGCCACAGATACGCAGTATTTT.

This rearrangement joins TRBV19 to TRBJ1-5; 10 positions agree with TRBD1. V lost 7 bases to trimming and J lost 6 bases; unmatched junction nucleotides: 12. The CDR3 contains 16 residues. Germline V gene lookup returns CDR1 LNHDA and CDR2 SQIVND (reference sequence). The CDR3 coding sequence is TGTGCCAGTAAGGACAGGGGGACTATGGTGGGTCAGCCCCAGCATTTT. Protein sequence: CASKDRGTMVGQPQHF.

The rearrangement uses TRBV9 and TRBJ1-2; TRBD1 matches 9 bases. The CDR3 has 14 amino acids. With V trimmed by 3 bases and J by 4 bases, 4 bases remained unmatched. CDR1 and CDR2 from the germline V gene are SGDLS and YYNGEE. The CDR3 loop is CASSAGQGIYGYTF. DNA for the CDR3: TGTGCCAGCAGCGCCGGACAGGGGATCTATGGCTACACCTTC.

This clone turned up a few times. V gene TRBV4-1 combines with J gene TRBJ1-2, with D uncertain. Germline lookup yields CDR1 MGHRA and CDR2 YSYEKL. The CDR3 runs 13 residues. Trimming removed 4 bases from V and 3 bases from J, with 9 bases in between. DNA of the CDR3: TGCGCCAGCAGCCCCCTAAATGACTATGGCTACACCTTC. Encoded protein: CASSPLNDYGYTF.

This clone was counted between two and nine times. V usage is TRBV6-5 and J usage is TRBJ1-2; D is ambiguous. The CDR3 extends over 13 amino acids. Trimming stripped 6 bases from V and 8 bases from J, with 16 bases between. Germline CDR1 is MNHEY and CDR2 is SVGAGI. The CDR3 sequence: CASRPIDKEGYTF. In DNA form, the CDR3 reads TGTGCCAGCAGACCCATAGACAAAGAGGGCTACACCTTC.